This is a list of T cell receptor beta chains from one sample in a study of T-cell reconstitution after alpha-beta-depleted transplantation in children. MiXCR was run by TCRdb on the PCR reads, yielding one entry per CDR3 protein. The data contain approximately 500,000 distinct CDR3 sequences, over 9.5% of them singletons. Material: PBMCs, obtained before TCRalphabeta/CD19-depleted stem cell transplant. Source of these receptors: a child aged 2-15 years with inherited bone marrow failure, due to receive a stem cell transplant. CDR3s include the opening cysteine and the closing phenylalanine or tryptophan.

j_call,v_call,cdr3_aa
TRBJ2-1,TRBV7-9,CASSLARAPRNNEQFF
TRBJ1-4,TRBV5-1,CASSFIGAINEKLFF
TRBJ2-1,TRBV23-1,CASSQCLGLRSNEQFF
TRBJ1-5,TRBV6-1,CASSLRERAQEPQHF
TRBJ2-1,TRBV7-2,CASSLEAGRDEQFF
TRBJ2-1,TRBV29-1,CSAQRGTGNNEQFF
TRBJ1-3,TRBV12-3/TRBV12-4,CASSLGTTVGFSGNTIYF
TRBJ1-1,TRBV30,CAWKDGSAEAFF
TRBJ2-3,TRBV4-1,CASSQDWAGRKQYF
TRBJ2-7,TRBV18,CASSPLTGLYEQYF
TRBJ1-5,TRBV20-1,CSARVGGSNQPQHF
TRBJ1-4,TRBV4-3,CASSQDPVEGEKLFF
TRBJ2-2,TRBV27,CASSFAPETNTGELFF
TRBJ2-2,TRBV28,CASSLLGTGGENTGELFF
TRBJ2-7,TRBV12-3/TRBV12-4,CASSAQSTYEQYF
TRBJ2-2,TRBV20-1,CSARGSAGELFF
TRBJ1-5,TRBV20-1,CSARIQGGQPQHF
TRBJ2-1,TRBV28,CASSLSRQGGLAGGFYNEQFF
TRBJ2-6,TRBV10-2,CASSDHSPGTSGSGANVLTF
TRBJ1-2,TRBV5-5,CASSLNGVGGRGYTF
TRBJ1-1,TRBV12-3/TRBV12-4,CASSFYTNTEAFF